This T cell receptor beta chain was obtained from a study of T cell responses to AZD1222 COVID-19 vaccine. Notes on the study in general: Donors were mostly white British, more females; clonal diversity possibly underestimated.

The CDR3 is made up of 10 amino acids. Deletions cut 3 bases from V and 6 bases from J, with 1 base between. Germline CDR1 is SGHAT and CDR2 is FQNNGV. Comment on this clone: Its cognate antigen is unknown.

Clones were sequenced by immunoSEQ multiplex PCR, and TCRdb holds only the in-frame ones, with some missing. This sample yields 150,000 to 200,000 clones, of which approximately 90% are seen a single time; under 6.5% belongs to the top ten. The clonotype comes from an adult in good health. V and J are TRBV11-2 and TRBJ2-3; D ambiguous. The sample consisted of peripheral blood, taken on day 0 of AZD1222 vaccination. CDR3 amino acids: CASSFDTQYF. CDR3 coding DNA: TGTGCCAGCAGCTTTGATACGCAGTATTTT.